What follows are 27 T cell receptor beta chains derived from one specimen sequenced in a study of vaccination and CD4 T cells after COVID-19. Oncomine TCR Beta short-read sequencing was applied to DNA from cultured CD4+ T cells. A single record per CDR3 protein comes from TCRdb applying MiXCR to the PCR reads. This repertoire shows just over 15,000 distinct CDR3 sequences, 40% to 50% found once; its top ten account for 15% to 20%. Antigens of these TCRs are unknown. As for treatment: roughly ten-day PBMC culture with coronavirus spike peptide pools or control peptides (ViraFEST assay). Here the sequenced sample was CD4+ T cells from blood, cultured in vitro, taken before SARS-CoV-2 vaccination. Receptors were obtained from a human donor who had recovered from COVID-19.

This rearrangement joins TRBV3-1 to TRBJ2-7; the D gene could be TRBD1 or TRBD2 (5 bases each). The CDR3 sequence is 13 residues long. Between the trimmed V and J ends, which lost 4 bases and 2 bases, there was a span of 9 bases. Looked up from germline, CDR1 is LGHDT and CDR2 is YNNKEL (reference sequence). The CDR3 protein is CASSRDGPYEQYF. The CDR3 DNA reads as TGTGCCAGCAGCCGGGACGGACCCTACGAGCAGTACTTC.

The chain recombines TRBV30 with TRBJ1-2, with no clear D. This CDR3 spans 14 amino acids. Per germline, CDR1 GTSNPN and CDR2 SVGIG (reference sequence). The V end was cut by 7 bases, the J end by 0 bases, with 15 bases between. The DNA of the CDR3 is TGTGCCTCCTGGAGGGAGCGAACTAACTATGGCTACACCTTC. Translated, it gives CASWRERTNYGYTF.

The table lists this clonotype with a count of one. The V gene is TRBV7-9, the J gene TRBJ2-7, with D perhaps matching TRBD1 (6 bases). Germline loops: CDR1 SEHNR, CDR2 FQNEAQ (reference sequence). V lost 5 bases to trimming and J lost 2 bases, with 16 bases between them. The CDR3 has 15 amino acids. The CDR3 protein is CASSIPTDRTYEQYF. The CDR3 nucleotides read TGTGCCAGCAGCATACCCACAGACAGGACCTACGAGCAGTACTTC.

This clonotype has a single count. This chain links TRBV12-3 or TRBV12-4 with TRBJ1-2, with TRBD1 as a possible D gene (5 bases). This CDR3 comprises 16 residues. Trimming shortened V by 6 bases and J by 3 bases, and 20 bases separated the two germline ends. The CDR3 is CASSSRGRGVHYGYTF. The DNA for the CDR3 is TGTGCCAGCAGCTCCCGGGGGAGGGGTGTGCACTATGGCTACACCTTC.

This chain links TRBV14 with TRBJ2-1; possibly TRBD1 for D (6 bases). V was cut by 1 base and J by 5 bases, with 9 bases left in between. The CDR3 runs 14 residues. Germline V gives CDR1 SGHDN, CDR2 FVKESK. As DNA, the CDR3 is TGTGCCAGCAGCCAAGGACAGGACAACAATGAGCAGTTCTTC. Its protein is CASSQGQDNNEQFF.

The chain carries TRBV2 and TRBJ2-1, with TRBD2 identical over 8 bases. V was clipped by 8 bases and J by 7 bases; unmatched bases: 10. This CDR3 contains 14 residues. Germline-derived CDR1 and CDR2 are SNHLY and FYNNEI. CDR3 residues: CASRPGLAGNEQFF. In nucleotides, the CDR3 is TGTGCCAGCCGCCCAGGACTAGCTGGGAATGAGCAGTTCTTC.

This clonotype showed up just a few times. V gene TRBV12-3 or TRBV12-4 combines with J gene TRBJ2-5, with 11 nucleotides matching TRBD2. The CDR3 is made up of 15 amino acids. The V and J ends lost 4 bases and 1 base, in that order; junction bases with no gene match: 2. CDR3 bases: TGTGCCAGCAGTTCGGGACTAGCGGCCCAAGAGACCCAGTACTTC. This encodes CASSSGLAAQETQYF.

The chain is built from TRBV25-1 and TRBJ1-3; D is uncertain. V lost 8 bases, J lost 0 bases, and 8 bases lay in between. The CDR3 has 13 amino acids. CDR1 MGHDK and CDR2 SYGVNS come from the germline V gene. CDR3 residues: CASYPNSGNTIYF. CDR3 nucleotide sequence: TGTGCCAGCTACCCGAACTCTGGAAACACCATATATTTT.

This clonotype came up a few times. The CDR3 DNA reads TGTGCCAGCAGCCTGGGACAGGGCTTAGGCACCGGGGAGCTGTTTTTT. Amino acid sequence: CASSLGQGLGTGELFF. The chain combines TRBV12-3 or TRBV12-4 with TRBJ2-2; 9 nucleotides match TRBD1. CDR3 length: 16 residues. Trimming at V came to 6 bases and at J to 4 bases, leaving 9 bases not matched to a gene.

V and J are TRBV10-3 and TRBJ2-7; TRBD1 is a possible D gene (6 bases). V lost 5 bases and J lost 6, with 20 bases in between. This CDR3 is built from 15 residues. Germline CDR1 reads ENHRY; CDR2 reads SYGVKD. The CDR3 coding sequence is TGTGCCATCAGTTCCGAACAGGGTTCCCGGGGCGAGCAGTACTTC. Protein sequence: CAISSEQGSRGEQYF.

The V and J genes are TRBV6-1 and TRBJ2-7, with 8 nucleotides matching TRBD1. CDR1 MNHNS and CDR2 SASEGT come from the germline V gene. The V segment lost 7 bases and the J segment 1 base; nucleotides outside the gene matches: 9. There are 15 residues in the CDR3. The CDR3 DNA is TGTGCCAGCACCCCGGGACAGGCGAGATCCTACGAGCAGTACTTC. Encoded protein: CASTPGQARSYEQYF.

This clonotype showed up just once. The chain employs TRBV7-9 and TRBJ1-2; D is possibly TRBD1 (5 bases). V lost 5 bases, J lost 4 bases, and 8 bases lay in between. Looked up from germline, CDR1 is SEHNR and CDR2 is FQNEAQ (reference sequence). The CDR3 spans 12 residues. CDR3 sequence reads: CASSLDSYGYTF. The CDR3, as DNA: TGTGCCAGCAGCCTCGACAGCTATGGCTACACCTTC.

The rearrangement uses TRBV19 and TRBJ2-5; 7 bases match TRBD1. Germline CDR1 LNHDA, CDR2 SQIVND (reference sequence). This CDR3 spans 18 amino acids. The V and J ends lost 6 bases and 5 bases, in that order; junction bases with no gene match: 21. CDR3 DNA: TGTGCCAGTAGCGTTCGGGGCACGACAGGGACCCTATGGGAGACCCAGTACTTC. Its translation is CASSVRGTTGTLWETQYF.

The rearrangement joins TRBV20-1 to TRBJ2-1, with D possibly TRBD2 on 5 matching bases. The CDR3 length is 15 residues. Trimming left V 0 bases short and J 7 bases short, with 16 bases between. CDR1 is DFQATT, CDR2 SNEGSKA, per germline (reference sequence). CDR3 DNA sequence: TGCAGTGCTAGAGATGGAGCGGCATCGGGGAATGAGCAGTTCTTC. It yields the protein CSARDGAASGNEQFF.

The V and J genes are TRBV27 and TRBJ2-3; D not resolved. Trimming shortened V by 4 bases and J by 2 bases, and 10 bases separated the two germline ends. Germline V lookup: CDR1 MNHEY, CDR2 SMNVEV (reference sequence). The CDR3 consists of 14 residues. The CDR3 region is CASSYTATTDTQYF. The CDR3 nucleotides read TGTGCCAGCAGTTATACGGCCACCACAGATACGCAGTATTTT.

This chain connects TRBV7-9 to TRBJ2-7; 14 nucleotides agree with TRBD2. J gave up 0 bases and V 5 bases, and 9 bases lay outside the gene matches. The CDR3 is 18 residues long. Germline CDR1 reads SEHNR; CDR2 reads FQNEAQ (reference sequence). CDR3 sequence: CASSIIPGLAGDSYEQYF. CDR3 nucleotide sequence: TGTGCCAGCAGCATTATACCGGGACTAGCGGGAGACTCCTACGAGCAGTACTTC.

This clonotype was seen only a few times. The chain joins TRBV20-1 to TRBJ1-3; the D gene is possibly TRBD1 (6 bases). The CDR3 is 14 residues long. V dropped 3 bases and J dropped 3 bases, with 12 bases sitting between them. Germline CDR1 DFQATT, CDR2 SNEGSKA (reference sequence). For the CDR3, the DNA is TGCAGTGCTAGGACAGGAGACTTTGGAAACACCATATATTTT. Translated: CSARTGDFGNTIYF.

This chain connects TRBV7-2 to TRBJ2-7; D not resolved. The CDR3 has 14 residues. Trimming took 2 bases from V and 2 from J, leaving 10 bases between them. Germline V gene lookup returns CDR1 SGHTA and CDR2 FQGNSA. The CDR3 coding sequence is TGTGCCAGCAGCTTATCCCGGCAGACCTACGAGCAGTACTTC. Translated: CASSLSRQTYEQYF.

This chain joins TRBV18 and TRBJ2-5; 7 bases are a match to TRBD2. Germline lookup yields CDR1 KGHSH and CDR2 LQKENI. CDR3 length: 17 residues. The J segment lost 2 bases and the V segment lost 1 base, leaving 10 bases of the junction unmatched. The CDR3 DNA reads as TGTGCCAGCTCACCACTACGGCGGGCGGGAGTACAAGAGACCCAGTACTTC. It specifies CASSPLRRAGVQETQYF.

This chain uses TRBV6-1 with TRBJ2-1, with 16 bases identical to TRBD2. The CDR3 covers 17 residues. The J segment lost 3 bases and the V segment lost 6 bases, leaving 5 bases of the junction unmatched. Germline CDR1 is MNHNS and CDR2 is SASEGT. The CDR3 here is CASRGTSGRARYNEQFF. CDR3 coding DNA: TGTGCCAGCAGAGGGACTAGCGGGAGGGCCCGCTACAATGAGCAGTTCTTC.

A few counts support this clonotype. The chain employs TRBV5-1 and TRBJ2-7; 8 bases are shared with TRBD1. J lost 5 bases, V lost 4 bases, and 11 bases had no gene match. The germline V gene has CDR1 SGHRS and CDR2 YFSETQ. The CDR3 is 15 amino acids. CDR3 bases: TGCGCCAGCAGCCTCATCGGTCAGGGGGCCGACGAGCAGTACTTC. Its protein is CASSLIGQGADEQYF.

The genes are TRBV20-1 and TRBJ1-1; weak D call: TRBD1 (5 bases). The CDR3 extends over 13 amino acids. V dropped 6 bases and J dropped 0 bases, with 11 bases sitting between them. Per germline, CDR1 DFQATT and CDR2 SNEGSKA (reference sequence). The CDR3 is CSARGRVNTEAFF. Here the CDR3 DNA reads TGCAGTGCCCGGGGGAGGGTGAACACTGAAGCTTTCTTT.

The chain links TRBV28 to TRBJ2-2, with D possibly being TRBD1 (5 bases). CDR1 and CDR2 (germline): MDHEN, SYDVKM. The CDR3 has 16 amino acids. Trimming pared 2 bases from V and 4 bases from J, leaving 14 bases between. In DNA form, the CDR3 reads TGTGCCAGCAGTTTACCCGACAGTCGTAGCACCGGGGAGCTGTTTTTT. Amino acids: CASSLPDSRSTGELFF. Together with reference TRBV28 and TRBJ2-2, the CDR3 gives the full variable domain: DVKVTQSSRYLVKRTGEKVFLECVQDMDHENMFWYRQDPGLGLRLIYFSYDVKMKEKGDIPEGYSVSREKKERFSLILESASTNQTSMYLCASSLPDSRSTGELFFGEGSRLTVL.

This clonotype is termed medium-sized. The V gene is TRBV19, the J gene TRBJ1-5; 10 bases agree with TRBD1. The V gene's germline CDR1 is LNHDA and CDR2 SQIVND (reference sequence). The CDR3 has 15 residues. The junction had 0 bases not matched to a gene; V was cut back by 3 bases and J by 1 base. The CDR3 spells CASSMTGGSNQPQHF. CDR3 bases: TGTGCCAGTAGTATGACAGGGGGCAGCAATCAGCCCCAGCATTTT.

V usage is TRBV2 and J usage is TRBJ1-5; D ambiguous. CDR1 SNHLY and CDR2 FYNNEI come from the germline V gene. This CDR3 spans 15 amino acids. The V gene lost 4 bases and the J gene lost 1 base, with 11 bases spanning the gap. CDR3 nucleotides: TGTGCCAGCAGTGGGCTACAGCGAAGCAATCAGCCCCAGCATTTT. Its protein is CASSGLQRSNQPQHF.

This rearrangement joins TRBV20-1 to TRBJ2-3, with TRBD2 matching 8 bases. Looked up from germline, CDR1 is DFQATT and CDR2 is SNEGSKA (reference sequence). V dropped 4 bases and J dropped 4; count of bases not matched to a gene: 10. The CDR3 loop spans 15 amino acids. CDR3 protein: CSATQGAGVADTQYF. In DNA, the CDR3 is TGCAGTGCTACCCAGGGAGCGGGAGTGGCAGATACGCAGTATTTT.

This chain joins TRBV20-1 and TRBJ2-1; D perhaps matches TRBD2 (5 bases). The CDR3 sequence is 14 residues long. With 2 bases removed from V and 6 bases from J, the gap between germline ends came to 14 bases. Germline assignment: CDR1 DFQATT and CDR2 SNEGSKA (reference sequence). CDR3 nucleotides: TGCAGTGCTAGACGCCCAGTGAGGGTCAATGAGCAGTTCTTC. It encodes CSARRPVRVNEQFF.